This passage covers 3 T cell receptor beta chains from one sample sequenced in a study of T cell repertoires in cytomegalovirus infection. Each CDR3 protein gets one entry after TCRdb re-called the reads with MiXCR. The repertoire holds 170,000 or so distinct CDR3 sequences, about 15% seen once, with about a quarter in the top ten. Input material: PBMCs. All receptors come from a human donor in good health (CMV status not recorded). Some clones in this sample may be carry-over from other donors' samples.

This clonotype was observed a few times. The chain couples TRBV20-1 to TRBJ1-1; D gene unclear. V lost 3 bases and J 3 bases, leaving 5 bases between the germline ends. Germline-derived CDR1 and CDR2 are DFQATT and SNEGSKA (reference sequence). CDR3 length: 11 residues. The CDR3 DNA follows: TGCAGTGCTAGTGGAGACACTGAAGCTTTCTTT. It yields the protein CSASGDTEAFF.

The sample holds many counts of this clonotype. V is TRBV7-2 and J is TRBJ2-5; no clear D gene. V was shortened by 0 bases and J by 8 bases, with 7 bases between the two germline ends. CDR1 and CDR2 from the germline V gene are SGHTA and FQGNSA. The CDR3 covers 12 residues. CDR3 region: CASSLAVQTQYF. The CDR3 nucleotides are TGTGCCAGCAGCTTAGCAGTTCAAACCCAGTACTTC.

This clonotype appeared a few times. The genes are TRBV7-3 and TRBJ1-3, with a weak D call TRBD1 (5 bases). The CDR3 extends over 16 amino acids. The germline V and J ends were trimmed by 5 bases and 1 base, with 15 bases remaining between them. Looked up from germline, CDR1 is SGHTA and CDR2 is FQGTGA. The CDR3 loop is CASSQSPGTSGNTIYF. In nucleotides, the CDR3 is TGTGCCAGCAGCCAGAGCCCCGGGACGTCTGGAAACACCATATATTTT.